This record looks at one TCR beta chain sequence and its context. As yet, its antigen is unknown. Researchers prepared the TCRbeta library using unique molecular identifiers, the study reports. Via MiXCR, TCRdb re-called the PCR reads, giving one row per CDR3 protein. This table has 610,000 or so distinct CDR3 sequences, over 25% appearing once. CDR3 length: 16 amino acids. CDR1 and CDR2 (germline): DFQATT, SNEGSKA (reference sequence). V was cut by 0 bases and J by 5 bases, with 18 bases left in between. The record originates from a study of T-cell reconstitution after alpha-beta-depleted transplantation in children. Regarding the study as a whole: The study reportedly traced alpha-beta T cells about two months after transplant to several hundred expanded graft clones. Surviving recipient T cells and thymic progenitors underlay high day-60 TCRbeta diversity in some patients. At one year after transplant, newly produced T cells mostly accounted for T-cell counts and diversity.

The chain joins TRBV20-1 to TRBJ2-3, with D perhaps TRBD2 (6 bases). The TCR was taken from a boy in the first two years of life with Wiskott-Aldrich syndrome, due to receive a stem cell transplant. This specimen was PBMCs, taken before TCRalphabeta/CD19-depleted stem cell transplant. The CDR3 spells CSARDPLTGVVDTQYF. Written as DNA, the CDR3 is TGCAGTGCTAGAGATCCCCTAACGGGAGTGGTAGATACGCAGTATTTT.